This T cell receptor beta chain was recorded in a study of blood T cell repertoires in COVID-19. Study context: Acute and convalescent COVID-19 specimens originated in the United States, Italy and Spain. Sample material is recorded as cDNA or gDNA derived from T cells, B-cell-depleted T cells, or PBMCs.

The V and J ends lost 0 bases and 11 bases respectively, with 7 bases between them. CDR1 SGHNT and CDR2 YENEEA come from the germline V gene. There are 12 residues in the CDR3. In the original analysis: Reference gene primers were amplified, and this amplification served to estimate nucleated cell counts. Repertoires were generated with immunoSEQ multiplex PCR, while TCRdb's copy carries only in-frame clones and drops some. That table gives V, J and clone size, and the DNA gave D and trimming. Of 250,000 to 350,000 clones detected, roughly 89% appear once; the ten largest clones hold 0.85% to 1%. The source material was peripheral blood. The sequence was collected from a woman aged 40 to 50 who had recovered from COVID-19. The chain couples TRBV11-3 to TRBJ1-4, with D unclear. The CDR3 nucleotides read TGTGCCAGCAGCTTAGATCCGGGGAAACTGTTTTTT. This translates into CASSLDPGKLFF. Based on the CDR3 plus reference TRBV11-3 and TRBJ1-4, the full variable domain is EAGVVQSPRYKIIEKKQPVAFWCNPISGHNTLYWYLQNLGQGPELLIRYENEEAVDDSQLPKDRFSAERLKGVDSTLKIQPAELGDSAVYLCASSLDPGKLFFGSGTQLSVL.